This T cell receptor (beta chain) appears in the sequencing data of a study of blood T cell repertoires in COVID-19. Overall study: Nucleic acid was either cDNA or gDNA, and it came from T cells, B-cell-depleted T cells, or PBMCs.

This clone was recorded once. Per the germline V gene, CDR1 is MNHNS and CDR2 is SASEGT. Trimming left V 2 bases short and J 0 bases short, with 14 bases between. CDR3 length equals 17 residues. As originally analysed: Nucleated cell number was recorded as an estimate derived from reference gene primer amplification. The assay was immunoSEQ multiplex PCR, and TCRdb's table has in-frame clones only and misses some. V and J calls and clone size are as listed in that table; D and trimming were resolved from the DNA. Among about 290,000 clones listed, roughly 80% were seen once. This receptor was obtained from a woman in her fifties or sixties with active or convalescent COVID-19. V gene TRBV6-1 combines with J gene TRBJ2-1; D is possibly TRBD1 (5 bases). Sequenced input: peripheral blood. The CDR3 spells CASSESVWQGSYNEQFF. DNA for the CDR3: TGTGCCAGCAGTGAATCCGTCTGGCAGGGCTCCTACAATGAGCAGTTCTTC.